At least ten counts were recorded for the clone carrying this T cell receptor beta chain. The CDR3 contains 15 residues. Germline V gene sequence: CDR1 SGHTA, CDR2 FQGNSA. V lost 6 bases to trimming and J lost 0 bases, with 14 bases between them. The TCR beta library used iRepertoire HTBI primers with Arm-PCR amplification of CDR3. TCRdb independently ran MiXCR on the multiplex PCR reads; one entry per CDR3 protein. This table has about 440,000 distinct CDR3 sequences, 15% appearing once. Time point reported: newly diagnosed GD, antithyroid drugs for less than 3 months. Extracted RNA from PBMCs served as the source of the TCR library. These data come from a study of regulatory T cells in long-lasting Graves disease. These data were also filed under a second study, of T cells in Graves' hyperthyroidism and ophthalmopathy. This second study says: HTBI primers were employed in a first-round RT-PCR of the TCR CDR3.

The chain joins TRBV7-2 to TRBJ1-1; possibly TRBD1 for D (6 bases). The sequence derives from a woman aged 25-40 years with Graves disease. The material was peripheral blood mononuclear cells (PBMCs), obtained at new diagnosis, from a patient treated with antithyroid drugs. CDR3 in amino acids: CASRRKTGMNTEAFF. CDR3 coding DNA: TGTGCCAGCAGAAGGAAAACAGGGATGAACACTGAAGCTTTCTTT. Full variable domain (rest looked up from reference TRBV7-2 and TRBJ1-1): GAGVSQSPSNKVTEKGKDVELRCDPISGHTALYWYRQSLGQGLEFLIYFQGNSAPDKSGLPSDRFSAERTGGSVSTLTIQRTQQEDSAVYLCASRRKTGMNTEAFFGQGTRLTVV.